Shown below are 27 T cell receptor beta chains from a single sample sequenced in a study of tissue T cells after allogeneic stem cell transplantation. Assay: immunoSEQ multiplex PCR; the TCRdb copy retains only in-frame clones and omits some. The table has over 25,000 clones, approximately 83% seen once; the top ten hold more than 3%. Source: blood, taken before transplantation. These receptors all come from a woman aged 18 to 55 who later had graft-versus-host disease after an allogeneic stem cell transplant.

This chain uses TRBV28 with TRBJ2-1, with TRBD2 matching 9 bases. Germline CDR1 and CDR2: MDHEN and SYDVKM. The V gene end was trimmed by 5 bases and the J gene end by 7 bases; junction bases not matched to a gene: 12. The CDR3 covers 16 residues. The CDR3: CASSPSGGGAKNEQFF. The DNA for the CDR3 is TGTGCCAGCAGTCCTTCGGGCGGGGGGGCTAAGAATGAGCAGTTCTTC.

The DNA of the CDR3 is TGCGCCAGCAGTGAGCCAAAGGGACTAGCGGGGGCCACAGATACGCAGTATTTT. Translation: CASSEPKGLAGATDTQYF. The V call is TRBV10-2, the J call TRBJ2-3; 14 bases match TRBD2. V was pared by 2 bases and J by 2 bases, with 6 bases of the junction left unmatched. The CDR3 has 18 residues. Germline V gene lookup returns CDR1 WSHSY and CDR2 SAAADI.

J is TRBJ2-3 and V is TRBV20-1; D is unresolved. The CDR3 spans 14 residues. V lost 3 bases to trimming and J lost 0 bases, with 10 bases between them. CDR1 and CDR2 (germline): DFQATT, SNEGSKA (reference sequence). CDR3 bases: TGCAGTGCTAGTCCTTCCGCTAGCACAGATACGCAGTATTTT. Its protein product is CSASPSASTDTQYF.

J is TRBJ2-7 and V is TRBV30; tentative D call: TRBD1 (6 bases). V lost 1 base, J lost 6 bases, and 19 bases lay in between. Germline-derived CDR1 and CDR2 are GTSNPN and SVGIG (reference sequence). The length of the CDR3 is 15 residues. CDR3 bases: TGTGCCTGGAGTGCCCTCCAGGACAGTTTGCTCGAGCAGTACTTC. This sequence encodes CAWSALQDSLLEQYF.

The chain joins TRBV19 to TRBJ1-2; D unclear. The germline CDR1 and CDR2 sequences are LNHDA and SQIVND (reference sequence). The CDR3 sequence is 15 residues long. The V gene lost 0 bases and the J gene lost 4 bases, with 12 bases spanning the gap. The CDR3 reads CASSIDPGNGYGYTF. The DNA for the CDR3 is TGTGCCAGTAGTATAGATCCGGGTAATGGCTATGGCTACACCTTC.

The chain couples TRBV25-1 to TRBJ1-2; D might be TRBD1 (6 bases). This CDR3 is 16 amino acids long. CDR1 and CDR2 (germline): MGHDK, SYGVNS. Trimming removed 3 bases at V and 2 bases at J, with 16 bases between. CDR3 amino acids: CASSENFGQRNYGYTF. CDR3 coding DNA: TGTGCCAGCAGTGAGAATTTTGGACAGAGGAACTATGGCTACACCTTC.

The chain combines TRBV19 with TRBJ2-1; TRBD2 agrees at 12 bases. Looked up from germline, CDR1 is LNHDA and CDR2 is SQIVND (reference sequence). The CDR3 contains 16 residues. Trimming at V came to 7 bases and at J to 6 bases, leaving 10 bases not matched to a gene. The DNA for the CDR3 is TGTGCCAGTACCCCCCTAGCGGGGGGGCGGGTCAATGAGCAGTTCTTC. It yields the protein CASTPLAGGRVNEQFF.

The chain couples TRBV14 to TRBJ2-1; 8 nucleotides line up with TRBD2. The CDR3 spans 17 residues. V trimming: 3 bases; J trimming: 2 bases; junction bases outside the gene matches: 9. CDR1 and CDR2 from the germline V gene are SGHDN and FVKESK. This CDR3 reads CASSQGTGTSPYNEQFF. The CDR3 DNA reads as TGTGCCAGCAGCCAGGGGACCGGGACTAGTCCCTACAATGAGCAGTTCTTC.

The chain carries TRBV6-1 and TRBJ1-2, with D unclear. V gave up 2 bases and J gave up 7 bases, with 17 bases separating them. This CDR3 spans 15 amino acids. The germline V gene encodes CDR1 MNHNS and CDR2 SASEGT. CDR3: CASSEWLTSGSGYTF. The CDR3 DNA sequence: TGTGCCAGCAGTGAATGGTTGACCTCGGGGTCTGGCTACACCTTC.

The gene calls are TRBV28 and TRBJ1-2; perhaps TRBD1 as D (6 bases). Per the germline V gene, CDR1 is MDHEN and CDR2 is SYDVKM. The length of the CDR3 is 14 residues. The CDR3 here is CAVRGAYLNYGYTF. In nucleotides, the CDR3 is TGTGCTGTAAGGGGGGCATATCTTAACTATGGCTACACCTTC.

Worth noting for this clone: The sample carries other DNA sequences with the same CDR3. The V and J genes are TRBV5-6 and TRBJ2-2; 10 bases fit TRBD2. The V gene end was trimmed by 1 base and the J gene end by 0 bases; junction bases not matched to a gene: 3. The CDR3 totals 17 residues. Germline V gene lookup returns CDR1 SGHDT and CDR2 YYEEEE. This chain's CDR3 is CASSLSSGGTNTGELFF. The CDR3 DNA reads TGTGCCAGCAGCTTGTCTAGCGGGGGAACGAACACCGGGGAGCTGTTTTTT.

V gene TRBV30 combines with J gene TRBJ2-5; D unresolved. Germline CDR1 and CDR2: GTSNPN and SVGIG (reference sequence). The CDR3 runs 11 residues. Trimming removed 1 base at V and 3 bases at J, with 3 bases between. For the CDR3, the DNA is TGTGCCTGGAGTGAGGAAGAGACCCAGTACTTC. Protein: CAWSEEETQYF.

The rearrangement links TRBV27 to TRBJ1-2; TRBD1 matches at 7 bases. The V and J ends lost 4 bases and 6 bases, in that order; junction bases with no gene match: 8. Germline values: CDR1 MNHEY, CDR2 SMNVEV (reference sequence). The CDR3 consists of 14 residues. The CDR3 loop reads CASSYSGGGDGYTF. The CDR3 DNA reads as TGTGCCAGCAGTTATTCAGGGGGAGGAGATGGCTACACCTTC.

The chain is built from TRBV5-4 and TRBJ2-5; D possibly corresponds to TRBD2 (6 bases). V was trimmed by 2 bases and J by 4 bases, leaving 18 bases between them. CDR3 length: 16 residues. Germline lookup yields CDR1 SGHNT and CDR2 YYREEE (reference sequence). The CDR3: CASSFRLEPTVETQYF. CDR3 coding DNA: TGTGCCAGCAGCTTCAGACTAGAGCCTACAGTAGAGACCCAGTACTTC.

The chain carries TRBV7-2 and TRBJ1-1, with D tentatively TRBD1 (5 bases). The CDR3 runs to 15 residues. The V gene's germline CDR1 is SGHTA and CDR2 FQGNSA. V was cut by 5 bases and J by 0 bases, with 13 bases left in between. As DNA, the CDR3 is TGTGCCAGCAGCCTAGGGGCAGGGATGAACACTGAAGCTTTCTTT. This translates into CASSLGAGMNTEAFF.

The rearrangement joins TRBV7-6 to TRBJ2-7; weak D call: TRBD1 (5 bases). CDR3 length equals 12 residues. Per germline, CDR1 SGHVS and CDR2 FNYEAQ. V lost 8 bases and J 7 bases, leaving 15 bases between the germline ends. The CDR3 region is CASQGVAAEQYF. DNA of the CDR3: TGTGCCAGCCAAGGGGTTGCGGCAGAGCAGTACTTC. Full variable domain (missing parts from reference TRBV7-6 and TRBJ2-7): GAGVSQSPRYKVTKRGQDVALRCDPISGHVSLYWYRQALGQGPEFLTYFNYEAQQDKSGLPNDRFSAERPEGSISTLTIQRTEQRDSAMYRCASQGVAAEQYFGPGTRLTVT.

The chain joins TRBV10-3 to TRBJ2-3; 10 nucleotides align to TRBD2. V was clipped by 4 bases and J by 4 bases; unmatched bases: 2. The CDR3 covers 14 residues. From germline, CDR1 is ENHRY and CDR2 SYGVKD. The CDR3 bases are TGTGCCATCAGTGTAGGACTAGCGGCAGATACGCAGTATTTT. Translating gives CAISVGLAADTQYF.

The chain employs TRBV2 and TRBJ2-3; TRBD1 aligns across 8 bases. Germline trimming cut 5 bases from V and 2 bases from J; bases unmatched to any gene: 3. The CDR3 runs to 14 residues. Germline CDR1 is SNHLY and CDR2 is FYNNEI. This CDR3 reads CASSFQGATDTQYF. The CDR3 DNA reads as TGTGCCAGCAGTTTTCAGGGGGCCACAGATACGCAGTATTTT. Full variable domain (missing parts from reference TRBV2 and TRBJ2-3): EPEVTQTPSHQVTQMGQEVILRCVPISNHLYFYWYRQILGQKVEFLVSFYNNEISEKSEIFDDQFSVERPDGSNFTLKIRSTKLEDSAMYFCASSFQGATDTQYFGPGTRLTVL.

This chain connects TRBV5-1 to TRBJ1-1; 8 bases are shared with TRBD1. Germline CDR1 reads SGHRS; CDR2 reads YFSETQ. The CDR3 runs 14 residues. The ends lost 6 bases at V and 0 bases at J; junction bases unmatched: 4. The CDR3 loop is CASTPDRVNTEAFF. CDR3 nucleotide sequence: TGCGCCAGCACCCCGGACAGGGTGAACACTGAAGCTTTCTTT.

The chain has TRBV5-7 and TRBJ2-1, with D unresolved. TRBV5-7 is marked as an open reading frame, function uncertain. The CDR3 has 14 residues. V was pared by 0 bases and J by 1 base, with 5 bases between. The CDR3 DNA reads as TGTGCCAGCAGCTTGGGACAATCCTACAATGAGCAGTTCTTC. This sequence encodes CASSLGQSYNEQFF.

This rearrangement joins TRBV24-1 to TRBJ2-3; no clear D. The ends were cut back, 6 bases at V and 1 base at J, with 7 bases in the middle. CDR3 length equals 13 residues. Germline-derived CDR1 and CDR2 are KGHDR and SFDVKD. The CDR3 DNA reads as TGTGCCACCAGTCTCCAGGGCACAGATACGCAGTATTTT. Translating gives CATSLQGTDTQYF.

The gene calls are TRBV6-2 or TRBV6-3 and TRBJ1-6; TRBD1 matches at 7 bases. The CDR3 runs 16 residues. J was trimmed by 8 bases and V by 2 bases; bases with no gene match: 9. Per germline, CDR1 MNHEY and CDR2 SVGEGT. The CDR3 bases are TGTGCCAGCAGTTACCGCACAGGGGTTACCGATTCACCCCTCCACTTT. It translates to CASSYRTGVTDSPLHF.

For this clone: Given a much more abundant clone one base away, this may be a read error. The V gene is TRBV4-1, the J gene TRBJ1-5; TRBD1 matches 9 bases. This CDR3 spans 14 amino acids. Looked up from germline, CDR1 is MGHRA and CDR2 is YSYEKL. CDR3 sequence reads: CATSQQGADQPQHF. The DNA for the CDR3 is TGCGCCACCAGCCAACAGGGGGCCGATCAGCCCCAGCATTTT.

In this sample, this clone turned up once. The chain is built from TRBV2 and TRBJ1-4; no definite D call. The CDR3 extends over 17 amino acids. Looked up from germline, CDR1 is SNHLY and CDR2 is FYNNEI. The V and J ends lost 3 bases and 10 bases respectively, with 24 bases between them. CDR3: CASSEGWSDPVFVKLFF. The CDR3 DNA is TGTGCCAGCAGTGAGGGCTGGTCGGACCCCGTTTTTGTAAAACTGTTTTTT.

In its sample, this clone was seen once. J is TRBJ2-2 and V is TRBV28; D remains ambiguous. V gave up 4 bases and J gave up 6 bases, with 6 bases separating them. Germline values: CDR1 MDHEN, CDR2 SYDVKM. This CDR3 region has 12 residues. The CDR3 DNA follows: TGTGCCAGCAGTTCTGGCTCCGGGGAGCTGTTTTTT. Encoded protein: CASSSGSGELFF.

This clone has just a few counts. The CDR3 is CASSEGNYGYTF. As DNA, the CDR3 is TGCGCCAGCAGTGAGGGGAACTATGGCTACACCTTC. The rearrangement uses TRBV10-1 and TRBJ1-2; D gene ambiguous. CDR3 length: 12 amino acids. The V end was cut by 2 bases, the J end by 2 bases, with 3 bases between. Per germline, CDR1 WNHNN and CDR2 SYGVQD (reference sequence).

The chain couples TRBV27 to TRBJ1-3; D might be TRBD1 (5 bases). There are 17 residues in the CDR3. CDR1 is MNHEY, CDR2 SMNVEV, per germline (reference sequence). V lost 5 bases and J lost 2, with 19 bases in between. CDR3 amino acids: CASSRFGTLSTGNTIYF. The CDR3 DNA reads as TGTGCCAGCAGTCGTTTCGGGACCCTCTCCACTGGAAACACCATATATTTT.